This TCR beta chain is drawn from a study of shared T cell receptors in the human thymus. Using immunoSEQ multiplex PCR, the repertoire was profiled, and TCRdb retains in-frame clones only, with some absent. The data contain more than 550,000 clones, around 87% of them seen just once; the ten biggest clones take up over 0.008%. The trim removed 0 bases at V and 3 bases at J, leaving 11 bases unmatched. The germline V gene has CDR1 SGHVS and CDR2 FNYEAQ. The length of the CDR3 is 17 residues. This clone was recorded a few times. These records were also assigned to another study, of human thymus T cells. That paper adds: Healthy Finnish infants undergoing corrective surgery for congenital heart defects were used as donors. A high degree of thymic repertoire overlap among unrelated individuals was reported in related research.

Source material: thymocytes. This sequence originates from a boy in the first two years of life with a congenital heart defect. The chain recombines TRBV7-6 with TRBJ2-7, with 7 bases aligning to TRBD2. The CDR3 bases are TGTGCCAGCAGCTTAGCTAACCTGGGGGAGGGCTACTACGAGCAGTACTTC. It is translated as CASSLANLGEGYYEQYF.